The 15 T cell receptor beta chains given below trace back to one sample, sequenced in a study of human T cells and chemical hapten exposure. In TCRdb, the RACE reads were re-called with MiXCR into one record per CDR3 protein. This table has about 40,000 distinct CDR3 sequences, about 3.5% appearing once. Stated time point: patch test 2, 6 weeks after DPC sensitization. Treatment: therapeutic diphenylcyclopropenone sensitization with weekly scalp DPC. Sequenced here: whole blood, sampled in connection with sensitization to the hapten diphenylcyclopropenone (DPC). The receptors stem from a man aged 35 to 55 with alopecia areata. Some clones in this sample may be carry-over from other donors' samples.

The gene calls are TRBV5-4 and TRBJ2-1, with TRBD2 matching over 7 bases. This CDR3 has 17 amino acids. Germline lookup yields CDR1 SGHNT and CDR2 YYREEE (reference sequence). V was clipped by 4 bases and J by 8 bases; unmatched bases: 18. The chain's CDR3 is CASSLGSSGPRGDEQFF. CDR3 sequence (DNA): TGTGCCAGCAGCCTGGGGTCCTCGGGTCCTCGGGGGGATGAGCAGTTCTTC.

This rearrangement joins TRBV12-3 or TRBV12-4 to TRBJ2-7; tentative D call: TRBD1 (6 bases). V shed 4 bases and J shed 5 bases, with 15 bases lying between them. The CDR3 loop spans 14 amino acids. CDR3: CASSSPPGEHEQYF. Written as DNA, the CDR3 is TGTGCCAGCAGTTCGCCCCCAGGGGAACACGAGCAGTACTTC.

Turning to this clonotype: A single base separates this from a much larger clone, so it may be a read error. V usage is TRBV12-3 or TRBV12-4 and J usage is TRBJ2-5; D gene ambiguous. V shed 6 bases and J shed 4 bases, with 12 bases lying between them. The CDR3 consists of 13 residues. DNA of the CDR3: TGTGCCAGCAGCTGGCGGTTGAGAGAGACCCAGTACTTC. It yields the protein CASSWRLRETQYF.

This clonotype occurred many times. The chain employs TRBV12-3 or TRBV12-4 and TRBJ2-1; 7 bases line up with TRBD2. V shed 9 bases, J shed 1 base, and the junction held 6 bases outside the gene matches. The CDR3 runs to 14 residues. CDR3 DNA sequence: TGTGCCAGTCTCAATAGCGGGTCCTACAATGAGCAGTTCTTC. Its translation: CASLNSGSYNEQFF.

This clonotype showed up many times. The rearrangement uses TRBV25-1 and TRBJ1-1; D gene ambiguous. The V gene lost 8 bases and the J gene lost 4 bases, with 14 bases spanning the gap. The CDR3 is 13 residues long. Per germline, CDR1 MGHDK and CDR2 SYGVNS. CDR3 amino acids: CASGRAEGTEAFF. The CDR3, as DNA: TGTGCCAGCGGCCGGGCCGAGGGCACTGAAGCTTTCTTT.

This clonotype was counted ten times or more. V and J are TRBV12-3 or TRBV12-4 and TRBJ2-3; no reliable D call. V was shortened by 4 bases and J by 8 bases, with 13 bases between the two germline ends. The CDR3 contains 13 residues. The CDR3 sequence is CASSSLRKGTQYF. CDR3 in DNA: TGTGCCAGCAGTTCCCTGCGGAAGGGTACGCAGTATTTT.

This clonotype was detected ten times or more. The J gene is TRBJ2-4, the V gene TRBV27; D possibly matches TRBD1 or TRBD2 (5 bases each). The CDR3 length is 16 residues. CDR1 is MNHEY, CDR2 SMNVEV, per germline (reference sequence). Trimming took 2 bases from V and 1 from J, leaving 12 bases between them. The CDR3, as DNA: TGTGCCAGCAGTTTAAGGGACGGAGGTGCCAAAAACATTCAGTACTTC. Translating it yields CASSLRDGGAKNIQYF.

This clonotype was detected many times. V gene TRBV5-1 combines with J gene TRBJ2-7, with D perhaps matching TRBD1 or TRBD2 (6 bases each). Germline CDR1 and CDR2: SGHRS and YFSETQ. V lost 0 bases, J lost 6 bases, and 16 bases lay in between. The CDR3 length is 15 residues. The CDR3 spells CASSLGGGRAGEQYF. The CDR3, as DNA: TGCGCCAGCAGCTTGGGAGGGGGGCGAGCGGGCGAGCAGTACTTC.

This clonotype has ten or more counts. The chain employs TRBV4-2 and TRBJ2-3; 7 bases line up with TRBD2. The CDR3 loop spans 16 amino acids. J was trimmed by 1 base and V by 1 base; bases with no gene match: 5. Per germline, CDR1 LGHNA and CDR2 YNFKEQ. CDR3 DNA: TGTGCCAGCAGCCAAGGACTAGCTGATCGCACAGATACGCAGTATTTT. Translating it yields CASSQGLADRTDTQYF.

The table lists this clonotype with many counts. The gene calls are TRBV27 and TRBJ2-1; D possibly matches TRBD1 or TRBD2 (6 bases each). Germline V gene sequence: CDR1 MNHEY, CDR2 SMNVEV (reference sequence). This CDR3 is 17 amino acids long. V lost 4 bases, J lost 4 bases, and 20 bases lay in between. The CDR3 protein is CASSSSLGGPGYNEQFF. The CDR3 nucleotides are TGTGCCAGCAGTTCCTCCTTAGGGGGGCCGGGGTACAATGAGCAGTTCTTC.

This clonotype was recorded many times. The V call is TRBV3-1, the J call TRBJ2-4; D possibly corresponds to TRBD1 (6 bases). This CDR3 is built from 15 residues. Germline V gene data show CDR1 as LGHDT and CDR2 as YNNKEL (reference sequence). The V and J ends lost 1 base and 3 bases respectively, with 10 bases between them. CDR3 in amino acids: CASSQGGPVKNIQYF. The CDR3 nucleotides read TGTGCCAGCAGCCAAGGGGGGCCTGTCAAAAACATTCAGTACTTC.

This clonotype was found many times. The V gene is TRBV6-4, the J gene TRBJ2-2; D not certain. V gave up 0 bases and J gave up 5 bases, with 10 bases separating them. The CDR3 contains 15 residues. The V gene's germline CDR1 is MRHNA and CDR2 SNTAGT. CDR3 region: CASSDSPETTGELFF. The CDR3, as DNA: TGTGCCAGCAGTGACTCTCCCGAAACGACCGGGGAGCTGTTTTTT.

This clonotype appeared many times. The gene calls are TRBV12-3 or TRBV12-4 and TRBJ1-5; D ambiguous. This CDR3 has 17 amino acids. With 5 bases removed from V and 2 bases from J, the gap between germline ends came to 19 bases. The CDR3 nucleotides read TGTGCCAGCAGTCTCACCTACGCGAAGAGGGGCAATCAGCCCCAGCATTTT. This translates into CASSLTYAKRGNQPQHF.

This clonotype has at least ten counts. The chain couples TRBV4-1 to TRBJ2-3; D remains ambiguous. Germline-derived CDR1 and CDR2 are MGHRA and YSYEKL. Trimming pared 0 bases from V and 0 bases from J, leaving 4 bases between. CDR3 length: 14 residues. The CDR3 DNA follows: TGCGCCAGCAGCCAAGAGCCCAGCACAGATACGCAGTATTTT. Translated, it gives CASSQEPSTDTQYF.

Points on this clonotype: This may be a read error: a much more frequent sequence differs by one nucleotide. The final CDR3 position lacks the conserved phenylalanine or tryptophan, pointing to a likely read error. The gene calls are TRBV30 and TRBJ2-4; weak D call: TRBD1 (5 bases). The CDR3 contains 14 residues. V dropped 4 bases and J dropped 2 bases, with 12 bases sitting between them. Germline CDR1 is GTSNPN and CDR2 is SVGIG (reference sequence). The DNA for the CDR3 is TGTGCCTGGATGGCAAAGGGGACCAAAAACATTCAGTACTTA. It codes for CAWMAKGTKNIQYL.